The 19 T cell receptor beta chains given below trace back to one sample, sequenced in a study of cytomegalovirus exposure and HLA in healthy donors (dated by TCRdb to 2017 to 2019). Receptor amplification or capture employed the immunoSEQ multiplex PCR assay. Drawn from immuneACCESS, this table holds only the in-frame rearrangements with V and J called that TCRdb kept. Clones are partly lost; checked studies trace under half to an unresolved V gene and leave the rest unexplained. Counted in this sample were approximately 80,000 clones; approximately 94% of them appeared once. Approximately 3.8% of the sample belongs to the ten largest clones. Sequencing was carried out using PBMCs. The receptors were sampled from a woman in her 30s in good health and CMV-seronegative.

Only one count was recorded for this clone. The chain carries TRBV6-1 and TRBJ1-5; no reliable D call. V lost 5 bases and J lost 4, with 9 bases in between. CDR1 and CDR2 from the germline V gene are MNHNS and SASEGT. The CDR3 spans 13 residues. CDR3 nucleotides: TGTGCCAGCAGTTCCGTCCCGAATCAGCCCCAGCATTTT. Residues: CASSSVPNQPQHF.

The chain carries TRBV19 and TRBJ2-1; 11 bases are shared with TRBD2. The CDR3 contains 16 residues. Unmatched junction bases numbered 11, after V lost 6 bases and J lost 7 bases. In germline, CDR1 is LNHDA, CDR2 SQIVND (reference sequence). CDR3 bases: TGTGCCAGTAGACCACTAGCGGGAGAATTCCAAAATGAGCAGTTCTTC. The encoded protein is CASRPLAGEFQNEQFF.

The chain couples TRBV28 to TRBJ1-2; no clear D. The CDR3 has 15 amino acids. V was shortened by 5 bases and J by 4 bases, with 17 bases between the two germline ends. CDR1 and CDR2 from the germline V gene are MDHEN and SYDVKM. CDR3 nucleotide sequence: TGTGCCAGCAGTCCATCCCTACGGTCCTTCTATGGCTACACCTTC. This codes for CASSPSLRSFYGYTF.

The rearrangement links TRBV19 to TRBJ2-3; D possibly corresponds to TRBD1 (5 bases). The CDR3 has 16 amino acids. V dropped 5 bases and J dropped 6 bases, with 21 bases sitting between them. Per the germline V gene, CDR1 is LNHDA and CDR2 is SQIVND (reference sequence). The CDR3 DNA is TGTGCCAGTAGTTCACGGACACCACCCCAGCCGGATACGCAGTATTTT. Protein: CASSSRTPPQPDTQYF.

CDR3 sequence: CASREGGLLPYGYTF. The CDR3 DNA reads TGTGCCAGCCGTGAGGGCGGCCTTTTACCTTATGGCTACACCTTC. The rearrangement joins TRBV28 to TRBJ1-2; D unclear. The V end was cut by 8 bases, the J end by 5 bases, with 21 bases between. The CDR3 is 15 amino acids. Germline loops: CDR1 MDHEN, CDR2 SYDVKM.

This clone was observed once. The chain carries TRBV7-9 and TRBJ1-2, with 9 bases aligning to TRBD1. Germline V gene lookup returns CDR1 SEHNR and CDR2 FQNEAQ (reference sequence). This CDR3 contains 17 residues. Trimming removed 4 bases from V and 4 bases from J; junction bases left unmatched: 13. The CDR3 region has the DNA TGTGCCAGCAGCTACACATCCGGGACAGGGAGCGGCTATGGCTACACCTTC. It codes for CASSYTSGTGSGYGYTF.

V and J are TRBV6-1 and TRBJ1-4; 7 nucleotides line up with TRBD1. The CDR3 runs to 14 residues. Germline V gene lookup returns CDR1 MNHNS and CDR2 SASEGT. V shed 4 bases and J 4 bases; nucleotides not matched to a gene: 3. The CDR3 region is CASSGGQINEKLFF. The CDR3 coding sequence is TGTGCCAGCAGTGGGGGACAGATTAATGAAAAACTGTTTTTT.

V usage is TRBV6-6 and J usage is TRBJ1-5; TRBD1 agrees at 7 bases. CDR1 and CDR2 (germline): MNHNY, SVGAGI (reference sequence). Unmatched junction bases numbered 4, after V lost 4 bases and J lost 7 bases. This CDR3 spans 13 amino acids. The CDR3 DNA sequence: TGTGCCAGCAGTTGGGGACAGAACCAGCCCCAGCATTTT. This encodes CASSWGQNQPQHF.

Here the CDR3 reads CASPRRLGGDTEAFF. The DNA for the CDR3 is TGTGCCAGCCCACGCCGGCTCGGCGGGGACACTGAAGCTTTCTTT. This rearrangement joins TRBV28 to TRBJ1-1; D is uncertain. The CDR3 extends over 15 amino acids. Per germline, CDR1 MDHEN and CDR2 SYDVKM. The germline V and J ends were trimmed by 8 bases and 3 bases, with 19 bases remaining between them.

The chain carries TRBV10-3 and TRBJ1-3; 7 bases agree with TRBD1. The CDR3 is 17 amino acids. The V segment lost 2 bases and the J segment 1 base; nucleotides outside the gene matches: 8. Germline loops: CDR1 ENHRY, CDR2 SYGVKD. Here the CDR3 reads CAISESLQGRSGNTIYF. The CDR3, as DNA: TGTGCCATCAGTGAGAGTCTACAGGGGAGGTCTGGAAACACCATATATTTT.

The V gene is TRBV4-1, the J gene TRBJ1-3; maybe TRBD1 (6 bases). Trimming shortened V by 0 bases and J by 0 bases, and 12 bases separated the two germline ends. Germline CDR1 and CDR2: MGHRA and YSYEKL. CDR3 size: 17 residues. The CDR3 protein is CASSQDRTGPSGNTIYF. As DNA, the CDR3 is TGCGCCAGCAGCCAAGATCGTACAGGGCCCTCTGGAAACACCATATATTTT.

The rearrangement uses TRBV25-1 and TRBJ2-2; D gene uncertain. The CDR3 sequence is 17 residues long. In germline, CDR1 is MGHDK, CDR2 SYGVNS. Trimming cost V 5 bases and J 2 bases, with 18 bases left between them. Written as DNA, the CDR3 is TGTGCCAGCAGTCCTTTCACCCCAGGAATAAACACCGGGGAGCTGTTTTTT. It is translated as CASSPFTPGINTGELFF.

The J gene is TRBJ1-2, the V gene TRBV6-1; 10 bases align to TRBD1. Germline CDR1 MNHNS, CDR2 SASEGT. V trimming: 8 bases; J trimming: 7 bases; junction bases outside the gene matches: 7. The CDR3 covers 13 residues. In DNA, the CDR3 is TGTGCCAGCCACAGGACAGGGGGAGGTGGCTACACCTTC. Its translation: CASHRTGGGGYTF.

This chain links TRBV5-5 with TRBJ1-3; TRBD1 agrees at 7 bases. The CDR3 contains 14 residues. The germline CDR1 and CDR2 sequences are SGHKS and YYEKEE (reference sequence). V lost 2 bases to trimming and J lost 2 bases; unmatched junction nucleotides: 1. Written as DNA, the CDR3 is TGTGCCAGCAGCTTCCAGGGGGCTGGAAACACCATATATTTT. It is translated as CASSFQGAGNTIYF.

The chain recombines TRBV5-6 with TRBJ2-4, with D perhaps matching TRBD2 (6 bases). The CDR3 is made up of 14 amino acids. The V and J ends lost 4 bases and 0 bases respectively, with 8 bases between them. CDR1 is SGHDT, CDR2 YYEEEE, per germline. CDR3 region: CASSQAGAKNIQYF. The CDR3, as DNA: TGTGCCAGCAGCCAAGCGGGAGCCAAAAACATTCAGTACTTC.

J is TRBJ1-1 and V is TRBV5-4, with 8 bases identical to TRBD1. Per germline, CDR1 SGHNT and CDR2 YYREEE (reference sequence). The CDR3 consists of 17 residues. The V segment lost 3 bases and the J segment 6 bases; nucleotides outside the gene matches: 16. CDR3 in amino acids: CASSSRYSDRGYAEAFF. The DNA for the CDR3 is TGTGCCAGCAGCTCCCGGTATTCCGACAGGGGATATGCTGAAGCTTTCTTT.

The chain is built from TRBV27 and TRBJ2-3; the match to TRBD2 covers 12 bases. CDR1 and CDR2 (germline): MNHEY, SMNVEV (reference sequence). Unmatched junction bases numbered 12, after V lost 5 bases and J lost 3 bases. The length of the CDR3 is 18 residues. The CDR3 nucleotides are TGTGCCAGCAGTCGCACTAGCGGGGGGCCTGTGGGGACAGATACGCAGTATTTT. This codes for CASSRTSGGPVGTDTQYF.

This chain connects TRBV28 to TRBJ2-7; possible D gene TRBD1, 6 bases. The CDR3 runs to 13 residues. Deletions cut 5 bases from V and 5 bases from J, with 13 bases between. Germline V CDR1 and CDR2: MDHEN, SYDVKM. The CDR3: CASSAAGAHEQYF. CDR3 nucleotide sequence: TGTGCCAGCAGTGCGGCAGGGGCCCACGAGCAGTACTTC.

V is TRBV7-8 and J is TRBJ2-1, with D possibly matching TRBD1 (5 bases). The CDR3 length is 13 residues. The V gene lost 3 bases and the J gene lost 3 bases, with 6 bases spanning the gap. Germline CDR1 and CDR2: SGHVS and FQNEAQ. The CDR3 here is CASSLTDYNEQFF. DNA of the CDR3: TGTGCCAGCAGCTTGACAGACTACAATGAGCAGTTCTTC. Supplemented by reference TRBV7-8 and TRBJ2-1, the full variable domain reads GAGVSQSPRYKVAKRGQDVALRCDPISGHVSLFWYQQALGQGPEFLTYFQNEAQLDKSGLPSDRFFAERPEGSVSTLKIQRTQQEDSAVYLCASSLTDYNEQFFGPGTRLTVL.